This T cell receptor (beta chain) stems from a study of vaccination effects on CD4 cells after COVID-19. Note on this clone: Its target is unknown.

Study-level points and caveats: Late after vaccination, infection- and vaccine-induced clones showed marked clonal contraction.

Antigen-specific CD4+ T cells expanded by the ViraFEST assay with viral peptide pools were then sequenced. Cells that had been cultured for approximately eleven days were the source of isolated CD4+ T cells. The participants, recipients of two vaccine doses, got either BNT162b2 or mRNA-1273. Some clones are missing from TCRdb's copy, which holds only in-frame ones; the method was immunoSEQ multiplex PCR. The data show 70,000 to 95,000 clones, with more than 60% seen just once and 0.85% to 1.2% held by the top ten. Germline-derived CDR1 and CDR2 are KGHDR and SFDVKD. Deletions cut 3 bases from V and 3 bases from J, with 10 bases between. The CDR3 has 15 amino acids.

The chain recombines TRBV24-1 with TRBJ2-2, with a weak D call TRBD1 (6 bases). The sequence was collected from a human donor who received a COVID-19 vaccine. The source was CD4+ T cells from PBMCs cultured with HCoV-OC43 spike peptides, collected after COVID-19 vaccination. As for subset: HCoV-OC43 spike overlapping peptide pool stimulation. The CDR3 spells CATSDRTEYTGELFF. The CDR3, as DNA: TGTGCCACCAGTGATAGGACAGAATACACCGGGGAGCTGTTTTTT.